The present T cell receptor beta chain was sequenced within a study of blood T cell repertoires in COVID-19. On the study more broadly: Spain, Italy and the United States supplied samples that represented acute and convalescent COVID-19.

The ends lost 3 bases at V and 7 bases at J; junction bases unmatched: 9. The length of the CDR3 is 15 residues. Per germline, CDR1 SGHRS and CDR2 YFSETQ. Sequenced by immunoSEQ multiplex PCR; TCRdb stores in-frame clones only, minus some. This table holds about 130,000 clones, around 88% found once. This receptor was obtained from a woman in her fifties or sixties who had recovered from COVID-19. What was sequenced was peripheral blood. This chain uses TRBV5-1 with TRBJ2-1, with 8 bases aligning to TRBD2. In DNA, the CDR3 is TGCGCCAGCAGCTACACTAGCGGCATGGTGAATGAGCAGTTCTTC. This translates into CASSYTSGMVNEQFF.